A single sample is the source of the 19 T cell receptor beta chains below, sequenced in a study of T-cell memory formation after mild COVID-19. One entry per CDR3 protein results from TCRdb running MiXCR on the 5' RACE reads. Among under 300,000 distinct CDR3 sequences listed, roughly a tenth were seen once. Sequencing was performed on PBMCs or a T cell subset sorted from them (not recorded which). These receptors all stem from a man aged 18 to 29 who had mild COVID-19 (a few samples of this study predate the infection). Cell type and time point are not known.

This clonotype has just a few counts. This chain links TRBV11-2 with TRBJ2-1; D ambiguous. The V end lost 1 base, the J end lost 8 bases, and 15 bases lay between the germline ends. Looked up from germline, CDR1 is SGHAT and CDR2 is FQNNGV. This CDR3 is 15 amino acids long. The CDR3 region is CASSLGVGLGDEQFF. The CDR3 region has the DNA TGTGCCAGCAGCTTAGGCGTGGGCCTCGGCGATGAGCAGTTCTTC.

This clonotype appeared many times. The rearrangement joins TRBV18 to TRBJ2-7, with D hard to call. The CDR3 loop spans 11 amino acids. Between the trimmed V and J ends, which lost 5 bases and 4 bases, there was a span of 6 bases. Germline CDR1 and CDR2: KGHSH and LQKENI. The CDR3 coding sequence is TGTGCCAGCTCAGCTGGTTACGAGCAGTACTTC. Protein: CASSAGYEQYF.

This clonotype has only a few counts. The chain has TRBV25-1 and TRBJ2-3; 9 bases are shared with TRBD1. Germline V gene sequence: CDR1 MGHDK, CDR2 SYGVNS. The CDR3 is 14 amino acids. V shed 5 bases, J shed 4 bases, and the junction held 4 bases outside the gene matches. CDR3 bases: TGTGCCAGCAGTTCTAGACAGGGGGCAGATACGCAGTATTTT. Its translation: CASSSRQGADTQYF.

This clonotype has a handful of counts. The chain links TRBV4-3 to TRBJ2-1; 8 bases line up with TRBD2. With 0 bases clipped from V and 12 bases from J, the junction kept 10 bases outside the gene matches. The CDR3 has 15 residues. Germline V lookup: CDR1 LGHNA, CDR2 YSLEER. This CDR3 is CASSQDRAGVFGQFF. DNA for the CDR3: TGCGCCAGCAGCCAAGATCGAGCGGGGGTCTTTGGGCAGTTCTTC.

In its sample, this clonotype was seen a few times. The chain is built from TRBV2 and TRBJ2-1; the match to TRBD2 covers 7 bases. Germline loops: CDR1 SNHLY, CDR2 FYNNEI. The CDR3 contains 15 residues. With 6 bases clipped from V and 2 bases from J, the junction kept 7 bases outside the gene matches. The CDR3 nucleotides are TGTGCCAGCAGAGCAGGGAGCGGGACCTACAATGAGCAGTTCTTC. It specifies CASRAGSGTYNEQFF.

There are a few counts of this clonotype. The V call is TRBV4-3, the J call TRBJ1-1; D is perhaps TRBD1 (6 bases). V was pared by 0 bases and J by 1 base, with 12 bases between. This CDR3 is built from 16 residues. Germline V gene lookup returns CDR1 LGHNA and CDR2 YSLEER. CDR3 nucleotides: TGCGCCAGCAGCCAAGAGGCCGGGACACGGAACACTGAAGCTTTCTTT. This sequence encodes CASSQEAGTRNTEAFF.

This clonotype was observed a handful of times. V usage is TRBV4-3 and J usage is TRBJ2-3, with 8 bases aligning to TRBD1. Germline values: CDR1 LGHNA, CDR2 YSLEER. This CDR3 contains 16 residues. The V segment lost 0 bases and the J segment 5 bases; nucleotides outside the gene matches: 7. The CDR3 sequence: CASSQEWDRLRDTQYF. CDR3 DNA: TGCGCCAGCAGCCAAGAATGGGACAGGCTTAGAGATACGCAGTATTTT.

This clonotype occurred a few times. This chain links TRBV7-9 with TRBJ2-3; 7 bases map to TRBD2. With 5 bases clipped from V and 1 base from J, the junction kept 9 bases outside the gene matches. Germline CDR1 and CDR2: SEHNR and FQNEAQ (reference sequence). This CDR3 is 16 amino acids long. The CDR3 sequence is CASSPQGRGGTDTQYF. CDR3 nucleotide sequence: TGTGCCAGCAGCCCCCAAGGCCGGGGGGGCACAGATACGCAGTATTTT. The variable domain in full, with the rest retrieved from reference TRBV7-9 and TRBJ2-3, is DTGVSQNPRHKITKRGQNVTFRCDPISEHNRLYWYRQTLGQGPEFLTYFQNEAQLEKSRLLSDRFSAERPKGSFSTLEIQRTEQGDSAMYLCASSPQGRGGTDTQYFGPGTRLTVL.

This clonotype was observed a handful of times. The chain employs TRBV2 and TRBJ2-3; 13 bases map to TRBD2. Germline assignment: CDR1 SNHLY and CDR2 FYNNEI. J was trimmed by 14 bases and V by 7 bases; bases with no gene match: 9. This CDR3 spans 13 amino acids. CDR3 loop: CASIGLAGARRYF. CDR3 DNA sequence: TGTGCCAGCATTGGACTAGCGGGGGCACGGAGGTATTTT. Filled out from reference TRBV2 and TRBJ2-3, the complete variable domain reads EPEVTQTPSHQVTQMGQEVILRCVPISNHLYFYWYRQILGQKVEFLVSFYNNEISEKSEIFDDQFSVERPDGSNFTLKIRSTKLEDSAMYFCASIGLAGARRYFGPGTRLTVL.

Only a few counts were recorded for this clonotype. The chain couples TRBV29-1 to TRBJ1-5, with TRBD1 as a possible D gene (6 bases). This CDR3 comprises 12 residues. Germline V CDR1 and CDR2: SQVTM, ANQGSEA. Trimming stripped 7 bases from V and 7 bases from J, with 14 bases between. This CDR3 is CSAGDIGQPQHF. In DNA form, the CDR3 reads TGCAGCGCCGGGGACATTGGACAGCCCCAGCATTTT.

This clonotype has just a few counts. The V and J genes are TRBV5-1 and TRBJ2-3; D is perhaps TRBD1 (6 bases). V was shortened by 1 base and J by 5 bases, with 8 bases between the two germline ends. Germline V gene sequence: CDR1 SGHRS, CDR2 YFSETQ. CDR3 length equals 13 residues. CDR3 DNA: TGCGCCAGCAGCTTGACAGGGATAGATACGCAGTATTTT. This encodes CASSLTGIDTQYF.

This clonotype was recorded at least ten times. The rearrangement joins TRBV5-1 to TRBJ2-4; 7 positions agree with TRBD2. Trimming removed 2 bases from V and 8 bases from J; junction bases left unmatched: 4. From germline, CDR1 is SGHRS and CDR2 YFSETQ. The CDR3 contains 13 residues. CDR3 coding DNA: TGCGCCAGCAGCTTAGCGGGACGGGACATTCAGTACTTC. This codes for CASSLAGRDIQYF.

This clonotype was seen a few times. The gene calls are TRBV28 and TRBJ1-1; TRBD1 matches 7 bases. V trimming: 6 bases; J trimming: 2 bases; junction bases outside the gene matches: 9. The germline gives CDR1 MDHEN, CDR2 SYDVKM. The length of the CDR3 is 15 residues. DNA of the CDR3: TGTGCCAGCAGGCACCCCGACAGGGTTAACACTGAAGCTTTCTTT. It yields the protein CASRHPDRVNTEAFF.

CDR3: CASGQGLNQPQHF. CDR3 DNA: TGTGCCAGCGGACAGGGACTCAATCAGCCCCAGCATTTT. The chain combines TRBV6-5 with TRBJ1-5; 8 bases map to TRBD1. The CDR3 loop spans 13 amino acids. From germline, CDR1 is MNHEY and CDR2 SVGAGI. V lost 8 bases to trimming and J lost 3 bases; unmatched junction nucleotides: 3.

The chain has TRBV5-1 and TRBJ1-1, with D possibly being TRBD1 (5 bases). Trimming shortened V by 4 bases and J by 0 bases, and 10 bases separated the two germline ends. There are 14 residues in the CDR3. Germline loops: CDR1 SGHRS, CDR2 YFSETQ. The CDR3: CASSGGDLNTEAFF. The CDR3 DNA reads TGCGCCAGCAGCGGCGGGGACTTGAACACTGAAGCTTTCTTT.

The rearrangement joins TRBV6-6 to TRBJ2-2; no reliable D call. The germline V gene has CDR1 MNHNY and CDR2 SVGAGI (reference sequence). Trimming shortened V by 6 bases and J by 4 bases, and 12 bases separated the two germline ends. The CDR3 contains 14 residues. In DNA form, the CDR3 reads TGTGCCAGCAGGGCAGACTCCTTCACCGGGGAGCTGTTTTTT. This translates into CASRADSFTGELFF.

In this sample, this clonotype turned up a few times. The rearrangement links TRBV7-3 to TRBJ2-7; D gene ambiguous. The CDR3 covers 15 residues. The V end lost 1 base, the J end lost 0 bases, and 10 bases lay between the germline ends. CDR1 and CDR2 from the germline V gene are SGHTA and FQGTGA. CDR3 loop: CASSLNGGGSYEQYF. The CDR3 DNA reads TGTGCCAGCAGCTTAAATGGCGGCGGCTCCTACGAGCAGTACTTC. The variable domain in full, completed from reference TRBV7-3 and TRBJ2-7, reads GAGVSQTPSNKVTEKGKYVELRCDPISGHTALYWYRQSLGQGPEFLIYFQGTGAADDSGLPNDRFFAVRPEGSVSTLKIQRTERGDSAVYLCASSLNGGGSYEQYFGPGTRLTVT.

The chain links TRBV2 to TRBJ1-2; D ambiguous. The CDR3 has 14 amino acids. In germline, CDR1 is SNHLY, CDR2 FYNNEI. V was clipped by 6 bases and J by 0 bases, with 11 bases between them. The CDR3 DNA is TGTGCCAGCAGCCCCCTCAGAGCTAACTATGGCTACACCTTC. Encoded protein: CASSPLRANYGYTF.

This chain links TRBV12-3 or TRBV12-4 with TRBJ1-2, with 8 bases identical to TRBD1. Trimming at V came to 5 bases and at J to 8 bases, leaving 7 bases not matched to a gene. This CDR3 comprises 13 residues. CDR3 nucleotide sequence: TGTGCCAGCAGTAGGCAGGGGGCCCGGGGCTACACCTTC. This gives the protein CASSRQGARGYTF.